The T cell receptor (beta chain) under discussion was sequenced for a study of T cell responses to AZD1222 COVID-19 vaccine (dated by TCRdb to the early 2020s). General notes on the study: TCR sequencing was performed for some 250 trial participants, of whom around 210 were given two doses of AZD1222 and around 25 were given two doses of MenACWY control vaccine. Enrollment into the trials was organized by age into subgroups of 18-55, 56-69 and 70-plus years, and those subgroups contained approximately 160, 26 and 62 TCR-sequenced participants, respectively. Study-level results and caveats: Nearly half of unique spike-specific TCRs reportedly recognized epitopes outside regions mutated in the B.1.351 and B.1.1.7 variants. The vaccine-associated CD4 TCRs covered the entire spike protein, and the dominant responses fell in regions 160-218 and 743-854. Participants were mostly white British, with more females than males. The authors suggested clonal diversity may have been underestimated. The 56-69-year group was small, and its depth increase did not reach significance, likely because of low power. Conclusions about previously exposed vaccinees were limited because only a handful of AZD1222 recipients were SARS-CoV-2 seropositive at baseline. Because no samples from the day 14 peak response were available, repertoires could be characterized only after the peak T cell response. Spike-specific TCR breadth and depth rose significantly after two AZD1222 doses compared with day 0 and with MenACWY recipients.

On this clone itself: Its antigen remains undetermined. No base qualities exist here, and no much larger clone lies one base off it.

The CDR3 regions of human TCRbeta chains were subjected to immunosequencing. The study's processing was this. TCRs in the repertoires were matched against a reference library of SARS-CoV-2-specific TCRs that had been generated with the MIRA antigen-specificity platform. Breadth was defined as the fraction of unique TCRs that were SARS-CoV-2-associated. Depth was defined as the fraction of total T cells that were SARS-CoV-2-associated. Using the MIRA data, each spike-specific TCR was assigned both to the spike region to which the TCR was reactive and to a CD4 or CD8 class. Log10-transformed breadth and depth values were compared by one-way ANOVA with Sidak's multiple comparisons tests. TCRdb took this table from immuneACCESS and kept in-frame rearrangements with V and J called. Such tables lack part of the clones; where checked against another copy, unresolved V genes explain under half of the gap, and the rest is unexplained. V and J calls plus clone size are reproduced from that table; the DNA served to infer D and trimming. This sample holds tens of thousands of clones; approximately 88% were observed only once. Jointly, the top ten make up roughly 10% of the sample.

The label giving this sample's time point can be read as: about 28 days (+/-7) after the second vaccine dose. This specimen's treatment or condition label, interpreted: meningococcal conjugate vaccine given as trial control. Vaccinee samples were obtained from the UK trials COV001 and COV002, which included a single-blind randomized controlled phase 2/3 trial of AZD1222 (ChAdOx1 nCoV-19) in healthy adults. For TCRbeta chain sequencing, PBMC samples from trial participants were taken at day 0 and at day 28 after the second dose. CDR1 and CDR2, per the germline V gene (reference sequence), are SGHNT and YYREEE. The CDR3, cysteine through phenylalanine, is 16 amino acids long. The CDR3 DNA has 48 bases and is translated from base 1. The V end loses 3 bases and the J end loses 2 bases, and a stretch of 15 bases separates them.

The specimen was peripheral blood, collected 28 days after the second dose of the MenACWY control vaccine. The V and J segments used are TRBV5-4 and TRBJ1-3; TRBD1 is possibly the D segment (6 matching bases). This TCR derives from an adult who received the MenACWY meningococcal vaccine as a control. The nucleotides are TGTGCCAGCAGCTCCTGGGGGCCCGGCACTGGAAACACCATATATTTT. Its protein is CASSSWGPGTGNTIYF. With all but the CDR3 taken from the reference TRBV5-4 and TRBJ1-3 genes, the full variable domain is: ETGVTQSPTHLIKTRGQQVTLRCSSQSGHNTVSWYQQALGQGPQFIFQYYREEENGRGNFPPRFSGLQFPNYSSELNVNALELDDSALYLCASSSWGPGTGNTIYFGEGSWLTVV.